This T cell receptor (beta chain) was profiled in a study of CD8+ T cells in alopecia areata. Isolated RNA was reverse transcribed into cDNA used as the sequencing template. Using immunoSEQ multiplex PCR, the repertoire was profiled, and TCRdb retains in-frame clones only, with some absent. The sample contains approximately 280,000 clones, roughly 60% of which appear only once. Germline V gene data show CDR1 as KGHSH and CDR2 as LQKENI. Trimming stripped 6 bases from V and 8 bases from J, with 17 bases between. The CDR3 is made up of 14 amino acids. As to treatment: oral pan-JAK inhibitor, 5-10 mg twice daily.

This material consisted of CD4+ T cells sorted from blood, taken at week 24, from a patient treated with tofacitinib. The TCR sequence derives from a human donor with alopecia areata. V usage is TRBV18 and J usage is TRBJ2-4; perhaps TRBD1 as D (6 bases). The DNA for the CDR3 is TGTGCCAGCTCCGGGTGGTCAGGGGAAGACATTCAGTACTTC. Its translation is CASSGWSGEDIQYF.